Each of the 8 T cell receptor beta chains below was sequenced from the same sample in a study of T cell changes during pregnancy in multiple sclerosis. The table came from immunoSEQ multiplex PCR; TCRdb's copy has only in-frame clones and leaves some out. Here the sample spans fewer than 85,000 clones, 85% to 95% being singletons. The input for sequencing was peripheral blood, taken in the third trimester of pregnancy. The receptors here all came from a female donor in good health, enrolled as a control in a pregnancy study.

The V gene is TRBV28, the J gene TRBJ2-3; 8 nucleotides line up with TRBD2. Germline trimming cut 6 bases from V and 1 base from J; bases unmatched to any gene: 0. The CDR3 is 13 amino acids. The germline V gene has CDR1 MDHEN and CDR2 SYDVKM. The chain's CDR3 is CASRTSGTDTQYF. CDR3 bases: TGTGCCAGCAGGACTAGCGGCACAGATACGCAGTATTTT.

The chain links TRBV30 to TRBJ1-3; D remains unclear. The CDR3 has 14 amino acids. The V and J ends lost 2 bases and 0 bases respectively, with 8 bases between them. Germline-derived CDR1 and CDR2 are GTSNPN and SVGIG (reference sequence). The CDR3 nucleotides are TGTGCCTGGAGTCAGGCATACTCTGGAAACACCATATATTTT. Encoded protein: CAWSQAYSGNTIYF. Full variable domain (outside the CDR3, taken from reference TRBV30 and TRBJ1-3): SQTIHQWPATLVQPVGSPLSLECTVEGTSNPNLYWYRQAAGRGLQLLFYSVGIGQISSEVPQNLSASRPQDRQFILSSKKLLLSDSGFYLCAWSQAYSGNTIYFGEGSWLTVV.

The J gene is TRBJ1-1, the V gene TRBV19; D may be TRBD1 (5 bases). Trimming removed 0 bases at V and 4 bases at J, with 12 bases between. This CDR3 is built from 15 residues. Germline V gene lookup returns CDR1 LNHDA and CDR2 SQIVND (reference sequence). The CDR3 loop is CASSIDHGGGTEAFF. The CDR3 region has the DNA TGTGCCAGTAGTATAGACCATGGCGGGGGCACTGAAGCTTTCTTT.

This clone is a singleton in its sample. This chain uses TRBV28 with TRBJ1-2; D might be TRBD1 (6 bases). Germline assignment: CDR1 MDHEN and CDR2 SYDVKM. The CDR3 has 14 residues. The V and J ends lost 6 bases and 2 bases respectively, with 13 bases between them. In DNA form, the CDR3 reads TGTGCCAGCAGACAAGGGGGAGCCAACTATGGCTACACCTTC. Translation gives CASRQGGANYGYTF.

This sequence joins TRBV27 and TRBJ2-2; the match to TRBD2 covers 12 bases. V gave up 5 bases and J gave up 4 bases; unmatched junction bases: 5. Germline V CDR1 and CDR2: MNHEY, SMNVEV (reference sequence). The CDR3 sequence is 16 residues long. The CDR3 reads CASSPGLAGPTGELFF. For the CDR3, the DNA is TGTGCCAGCAGTCCCGGACTAGCGGGACCCACCGGGGAGCTGTTTTTT.

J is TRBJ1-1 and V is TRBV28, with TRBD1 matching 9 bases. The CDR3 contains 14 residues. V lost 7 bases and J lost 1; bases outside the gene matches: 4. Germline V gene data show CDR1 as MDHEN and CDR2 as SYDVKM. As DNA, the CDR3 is TGTGCCAGCACCGGGACAGGGAGGAACACTGAAGCTTTCTTT. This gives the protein CASTGTGRNTEAFF.

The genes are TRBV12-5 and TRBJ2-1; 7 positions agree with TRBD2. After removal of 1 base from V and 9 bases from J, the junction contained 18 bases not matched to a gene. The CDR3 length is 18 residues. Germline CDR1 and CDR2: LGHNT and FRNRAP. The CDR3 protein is CASGLAWTRDYSYGEQFF. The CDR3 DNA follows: TGTGCTAGTGGTTTGGCCTGGACCCGGGACTACTCTTACGGTGAGCAGTTCTTC.

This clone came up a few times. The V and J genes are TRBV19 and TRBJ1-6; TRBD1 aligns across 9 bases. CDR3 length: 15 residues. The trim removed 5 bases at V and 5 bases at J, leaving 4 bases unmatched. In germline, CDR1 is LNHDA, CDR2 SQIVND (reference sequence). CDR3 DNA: TGTGCCAGTAGTGATCGACAGGGGGATAATTCACCCCTCCACTTT. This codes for CASSDRQGDNSPLHF.